Shown below are 20 T cell receptor beta chains from a single sample sequenced in a study of beta chain features in type 1 diabetes. Every isolated RNA sample was fully reverse transcribed, so sequencing captured expressed TCRB transcripts. Profiled with immunoSEQ multiplex PCR; TCRdb holds only in-frame clones, not every one. The top ten hold about 0.018% of the sample, which has approximately 380,000 clones, about 16% seen once. The sequenced sample was naive CD4+ T cells from blood. The receptors here all came from a woman aged 18-29 years in good health.

The rearrangement uses TRBV25-1 and TRBJ1-4; the D is unclear. Trimming removed 2 bases at V and 2 bases at J, with 12 bases between. This CDR3 comprises 16 residues. The germline V gene has CDR1 MGHDK and CDR2 SYGVNS. The CDR3 coding sequence is TGTGCCAGCAGTGAAGCAGGCGTGATGACTAATGAAAAACTGTTTTTT. Protein: CASSEAGVMTNEKLFF. Looking up the rest from reference TRBV25-1 and TRBJ1-4 gives the full variable domain: EADIYQTPRYLVIGTGKKITLECSQTMGHDKMYWYQQDPGMELHLIHYSYGVNSTEKGDLSSESTVSRIRTEHFPLTLESARPSHTSQYLCASSEAGVMTNEKLFFGSGTQLSVL.

The chain has TRBV12-5 and TRBJ1-5, with 8 bases identical to TRBD1. CDR3 length: 14 amino acids. In germline, CDR1 is LGHNT, CDR2 FRNRAP. V shed 6 bases and J 3 bases; nucleotides not matched to a gene: 4. This CDR3 reads CASGKTGANQPQHF. Written as DNA, the CDR3 is TGTGCTAGTGGCAAGACAGGGGCCAATCAGCCCCAGCATTTT.

This chain uses TRBV30 with TRBJ2-1; D gene unclear. CDR3 length: 12 amino acids. Germline V lookup: CDR1 GTSNPN, CDR2 SVGIG (reference sequence). The V end was cut by 4 bases, the J end by 9 bases, with 13 bases between. CDR3 amino acids: CAWTPFNSEQFF. Here the CDR3 DNA reads TGTGCCTGGACTCCCTTCAACAGTGAGCAGTTCTTC.

The V and J genes are TRBV5-6 and TRBJ1-2, with 9 positions matching TRBD1. CDR3 length: 16 amino acids. Germline loops: CDR1 SGHDT, CDR2 YYEEEE. Unmatched junction bases numbered 8, after V lost 3 bases and J lost 2 bases. In nucleotides, the CDR3 is TGTGCCAGCAGCTATAATCCCGGGACAGGGAACTATGGCTACACCTTC. This translates into CASSYNPGTGNYGYTF.

This clone was found a few times. The V gene is TRBV25-1, the J gene TRBJ1-2, with D uncertain. With 2 bases removed from V and 13 bases from J, the gap between germline ends came to 14 bases. The germline gives CDR1 MGHDK, CDR2 SYGVNS. The CDR3 covers 12 residues. The CDR3 loop reads CASSEGQFRFTF. The CDR3 DNA sequence: TGTGCCAGCAGTGAAGGGCAGTTTCGGTTCACCTTC.

This clone was seen a few times. V is TRBV18 and J is TRBJ1-5; D is uncertain. The CDR3 totals 16 residues. Germline CDR1 and CDR2: KGHSH and LQKENI. Deletions cut 3 bases from V and 0 bases from J, with 12 bases between. CDR3 sequence reads: CASSPSSDYSNQPQHF. In DNA form, the CDR3 reads TGTGCCAGCTCACCTAGCTCCGACTATAGCAATCAGCCCCAGCATTTT.

The chain has TRBV7-2 and TRBJ2-1; D is possibly TRBD2 (5 bases). Germline assignment: CDR1 SGHTA and CDR2 FQGNSA. The CDR3 consists of 14 residues. V was cut by 5 bases and J by 8 bases, with 16 bases left in between. CDR3 residues: CASSQVPRRDEQFF. CDR3 nucleotide sequence: TGTGCCAGCAGCCAAGTCCCCCGGCGGGATGAGCAGTTCTTC.

This clone was recorded a few times. This chain connects TRBV9 to TRBJ1-5; the D gene is possibly TRBD1 (5 bases). V lost 0 bases and J lost 4, with 11 bases in between. The CDR3 totals 15 residues. Germline lookup yields CDR1 SGDLS and CDR2 YYNGEE. The CDR3 spells CASSVGAGRNQPQHF. The CDR3 DNA follows: TGTGCCAGCAGCGTAGGGGCAGGGAGGAATCAGCCCCAGCATTTT.

This clone has a handful of counts. The gene calls are TRBV5-1 and TRBJ2-3; the match to TRBD1 covers 8 bases. The CDR3 is made up of 15 amino acids. The V segment lost 4 bases and the J segment 6 bases; nucleotides outside the gene matches: 10. The germline gives CDR1 SGHRS, CDR2 YFSETQ. DNA of the CDR3: TGCGCCAGCAGCCCACGACAGGGGAATGTGGATACGCAGTATTTT. The encoded protein is CASSPRQGNVDTQYF.

The chain is built from TRBV5-4 and TRBJ2-1; 8 bases map to TRBD2. The germline gives CDR1 SGHNT, CDR2 YYREEE (reference sequence). The CDR3 consists of 16 residues. V gave up 3 bases and J gave up 7 bases; unmatched junction bases: 12. The CDR3 DNA sequence: TGTGCCAGCAGCTCCCCTCCGAGCGGGAGTGGAAATGAGCAGTTCTTC. Its protein product is CASSSPPSGSGNEQFF.

This clone was found a few times. Other DNA sequences within the sample encode an identical CDR3. The CDR3 region has the DNA TGCGCCAGCAGCTTGACGGGATATAGCAATCAGCCCCAGCATTTT. Residues: CASSLTGYSNQPQHF. V and J are TRBV5-1 and TRBJ1-5; D remains ambiguous. V was pared by 1 base and J by 0 bases, with 8 bases between. The CDR3 sequence is 15 residues long. In germline, CDR1 is SGHRS, CDR2 YFSETQ. The whole variable domain, filled in from reference TRBV5-1 and TRBJ1-5, reads KAGVTQTPRYLIKTRGQQVTLSCSPISGHRSVSWYQQTPGQGLQFLFEYFSETQRNKGNFPGRFSGRQFSNSRSEMNVSTLELGDSALYLCASSLTGYSNQPQHFGDGTRLSIL.

This clone was counted between two and nine times. The chain has TRBV7-2 and TRBJ2-3; D is ambiguous. CDR1 SGHTA and CDR2 FQGNSA come from the germline V gene. V dropped 6 bases and J dropped 1 base, with 5 bases sitting between them. CDR3 length: 12 residues. The CDR3 region is CASSPGTDTQYF. The CDR3 DNA is TGTGCCAGCAGTCCCGGCACAGATACGCAGTATTTT.

This clone was found a few times. The rearrangement links TRBV5-1 to TRBJ1-4; D ambiguous. From germline, CDR1 is SGHRS and CDR2 YFSETQ. Trimming took 2 bases from V and 4 from J, leaving 9 bases between them. The CDR3 totals 14 residues. The CDR3 DNA sequence: TGCGCCAGCAGCTTAACAGCAAATAATGAAAAACTGTTTTTT. Translation gives CASSLTANNEKLFF.

This clone has just a few counts. This rearrangement joins TRBV6-1 to TRBJ2-1, with D possibly being TRBD2 (5 bases). CDR1 MNHNS and CDR2 SASEGT come from the germline V gene. The CDR3 consists of 12 residues. The V gene lost 2 bases and the J gene lost 10 bases, with 9 bases spanning the gap. DNA of the CDR3: TGTGCCAGCAGTGAATATCGGGGAGAGCAGTTCTTC. Protein: CASSEYRGEQFF.

In this sample, this clone turned up a few times. The rearrangement uses TRBV5-1 and TRBJ1-5, with D hard to call. Per germline, CDR1 SGHRS and CDR2 YFSETQ. Between the trimmed V and J ends, which lost 4 bases and 5 bases, there was a span of 10 bases. The CDR3 is 13 residues long. The CDR3 DNA is TGCGCCAGCAGCCTAGAGAGGGATCAGCCCCAGCATTTT. Protein sequence: CASSLERDQPQHF.

This clone was recorded a few times. Here the CDR3 reads CASSRSLGARQPQHF. The CDR3 DNA sequence: TGTGCCAGCAGTCGGTCTTTGGGGGCGCGTCAGCCCCAGCATTTT. V gene TRBV27 combines with J gene TRBJ1-5; D might be TRBD1 (6 bases). The CDR3 is 15 amino acids. The V end was cut by 5 bases, the J end by 6 bases, with 17 bases between. Germline CDR1 and CDR2: MNHEY and SMNVEV (reference sequence).

The rearrangement uses TRBV5-6 and TRBJ1-3; D possibly corresponds to TRBD1 (5 bases). The V gene lost 7 bases and the J gene lost 2 bases, with 13 bases spanning the gap. Germline V CDR1 and CDR2: SGHDT, YYEEEE. The CDR3 extends over 14 amino acids. The CDR3 DNA reads as TGTGCCAGCGCCGACAGACCCACTGGAAACACCATATATTTT. Its translation: CASADRPTGNTIYF.

A few counts support this clone. The chain links TRBV29-1 to TRBJ2-3; the match to TRBD2 covers 12 bases. V gave up 7 bases and J gave up 4 bases; unmatched junction bases: 9. CDR3 size: 15 residues. The germline V gene has CDR1 SQVTM and CDR2 ANQGSEA. The CDR3, as DNA: TGCAGCGCCAGATTACTAGCGGGAGGCGCAGATACGCAGTATTTT. Protein sequence: CSARLLAGGADTQYF.

J is TRBJ2-3 and V is TRBV29-1; D is possibly TRBD1 (5 bases). Germline V gene sequence: CDR1 SQVTM, CDR2 ANQGSEA. The CDR3 is 14 residues long. The germline V and J ends were trimmed by 5 bases and 2 bases, with 14 bases remaining between them. CDR3 protein: CSVQGGSSTDTQYF. The CDR3 DNA is TGCAGCGTTCAGGGCGGATCCTCCACAGATACGCAGTATTTT.

This chain links TRBV28 with TRBJ2-1; maybe TRBD2 (5 bases). The CDR3 length is 15 residues. V dropped 3 bases and J dropped 8 bases, with 17 bases sitting between them. Germline CDR1 MDHEN, CDR2 SYDVKM. The CDR3 DNA is TGTGCCAGCAGTTTGGCGACTACCTTAACTGATGAGCAGTTCTTC. Residues: CASSLATTLTDEQFF.